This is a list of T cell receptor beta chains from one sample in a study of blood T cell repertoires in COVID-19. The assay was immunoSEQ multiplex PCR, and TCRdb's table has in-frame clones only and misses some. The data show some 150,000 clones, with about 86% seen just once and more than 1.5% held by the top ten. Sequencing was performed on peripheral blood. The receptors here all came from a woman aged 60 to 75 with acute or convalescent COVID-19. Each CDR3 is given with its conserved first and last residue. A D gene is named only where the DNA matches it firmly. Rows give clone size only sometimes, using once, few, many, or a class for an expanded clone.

TGTGCCAGCAGCCGACTAGCCGGGCTAGCCAAAAACATTCAGTACTTC CASSRLAGLAKNIQYF TRBJ2-4 . TRBV6-6 TRBD2
TGTGCCAGCAGCCAAGAGAGGGCTCGCTACACCTTC CASSQERARYTF TRBJ1-2 . TRBV4-2 .
TGTGCCAGCAGCTTAGGGGGAGCCAATCAGCCCCAGCATTTT CASSLGGANQPQHF TRBJ1-5 . TRBV7-2 .
TGTGCCTGGAGTGTAGGTACAGTCCGGAATTCACCCCTCCACTTT CAWSVGTVRNSPLHF TRBJ1-6 few TRBV30 .
TGTGCCAGCAGCCCCGCGGGACAGAGCACAGATACGCAGTATTTT CASSPAGQSTDTQYF TRBJ2-3 once TRBV5-4 .
TGCAGCGCCCAGGTTCGATACACTGAAGCTTTCTTT CSAQVRYTEAFF TRBJ1-1 . TRBV29-1 .
TGTGCCAGCAGTGCCTATGGTGTCTATGGCTACACCTTC CASSAYGVYGYTF TRBJ1-2 . TRBV27 .
TGTGCCAGCAGCCGCGGGACAGGGGGAAATGAAAAACTGTTTTTT CASSRGTGGNEKLFF TRBJ1-4 . TRBV4-2 TRBD1
TGCGCCAGCAGCACCTTGACAGGGGGCTACAATGAGCAGTTCTTC CASSTLTGGYNEQFF TRBJ2-1 . TRBV5-1 TRBD1
TGTGCCACCAGAGCACAGGGGGTGGGCACTGAAGCTTTCTTT CATRAQGVGTEAFF TRBJ1-1 . TRBV19 TRBD1
TGTGCCAGCTCACCCCAGCTCCTAACAGGGAGCAATCAGCCCCAGCATTTT CASSPQLLTGSNQPQHF TRBJ1-5 . TRBV18 .
TGTGCCAGCAGTGCCGGGGACACAGATACGCAGTATTTT CASSAGDTDTQYF TRBJ2-3 . TRBV12-3/TRBV12-4 .
TGTGCCAGCAGCTTCGGGGACACCTACACCGGGGAGCTGTTTTTT CASSFGDTYTGELFF TRBJ2-2 once TRBV11-2 .
TGTGCCTGGAGTGCTCAAGCAGGGGGCTTTGGAAACACCATATATTTT CAWSAQAGGFGNTIYF TRBJ1-3 . TRBV30 TRBD1
TGTGCCAGCAGCCTCAACAGGGTCGGATGGCAGTTCTTC CASSLNRVGWQFF TRBJ2-1 . TRBV6-2/TRBV6-3 .
TGTGCCAGCAGCCAAGTTGGTCTTGCGGGGAGCTCCTACAATGAGCAGTTCTTC CASSQVGLAGSSYNEQFF TRBJ2-1 . TRBV4-2 .
TGTGCCAGCAGTTCGATCGGAGGCAATCAGCCCCAGCATTTT CASSSIGGNQPQHF TRBJ1-5 once TRBV27 .
TGTGCCAGCAGTCTTAAGGGACAGGGATCCCACGAGCAGTACTTC CASSLKGQGSHEQYF TRBJ2-7 . TRBV3-1/TRBV3-2 TRBD1
TGTGCCAGCAGCTTGTGGGGCAGCTATGGCTACACCTTC CASSLWGSYGYTF TRBJ1-2 . TRBV5-4 .
TGTGCCAGCAGCCGCGGGGACGGAACTTATAATTCACCCCTCCACTTT CASSRGDGTYNSPLHF TRBJ1-6 . TRBV4-2 .
TGTGCCAGCAGCTTGGACGGGACTTTCCAAGAGACCCAGTACTTC CASSLDGTFQETQYF TRBJ2-5 . TRBV5-4 .
TGTGCCAGCAGCAAAGGGCGAACGGGCGGGGGGAACACCGGGGAGCTGTTTTTT CASSKGRTGGGNTGELFF TRBJ2-2 . TRBV21-1 .
TGTGCCAGTAGTAACGACAGAGCCACTGAAGCTTTCTTT CASSNDRATEAFF TRBJ1-1 . TRBV19 .
TGTGCCAGCAGTTACACCGGGACAGGGAGGAGGGAGCAGTACTTC CASSYTGTGRREQYF TRBJ2-7 once TRBV6-5 TRBD1
TGTGCCAGTAGTCCCATCGGGCGGGGGGTCGCGAACACTGAAGCTTTCTTT CASSPIGRGVANTEAFF TRBJ1-1 . TRBV19 .
TGTGCCAGCAGTCCGATACTTGGGGCCAACGTCCTGACTTTC CASSPILGANVLTF TRBJ2-6 . TRBV6-2/TRBV6-3 .
TGTGCCAGCAGCTTGGGGCAGGGAATAACAGATACGCAGTATTTT CASSLGQGITDTQYF TRBJ2-3 . TRBV5-6 .
TGTGCCAGCACTTGGGGCGAAGAGACCCAGTACTTC CASTWGEETQYF TRBJ2-5 . TRBV6-5 .
TGTGCCAGCAGCGTAGGAGGAGGGGAGAGCTCCTACAATGAGCAGTTCTTC CASSVGGGESSYNEQFF TRBJ2-1 . TRBV9 .
TGTGCCAGCTCGCCAACAGGGGGCCCGGACTATGGCTACACCTTC CASSPTGGPDYGYTF TRBJ1-2 . TRBV18 TRBD1
TGTGCCAGCAGCTTAACCCCGACTAGATCCTACAATGAGCAGTTCTTC CASSLTPTRSYNEQFF TRBJ2-1 . TRBV13 .
TGTGCCAGCAGTGAGAGACAGGGGTCATCACCCCTCCACTTT CASSERQGSSPLHF TRBJ1-6 once TRBV2 TRBD1
TGTGCCAGCAGCAAAGTCCACGGGACAGCTTACAATGAGCAGTTCTTC CASSKVHGTAYNEQFF TRBJ2-1 . TRBV21-1 .
TGTGCCTGGGGTCGTCTTGTAGGAGTTGTTTTGTATGGCTACACCTTC CAWGRLVGVVLYGYTF TRBJ1-2 . TRBV30 .
TGCAGCGCCAGACACCCTTATAACACTGAAGCTTTCTTT CSARHPYNTEAFF TRBJ1-1 once TRBV29-1 .
TGTGCCAGCAGCCAAGAACGCGCCACGGCTAACTATGGCTACACCTTC CASSQERATANYGYTF TRBJ1-2 many TRBV4-2 .
TGTGCCAGCAGCTTTGTTTCGAGTCAGCCCCAGCATTTT CASSFVSSQPQHF TRBJ1-5 . TRBV7-8 .
TGTGCCATCAGCGTCCTGTGGGGGGTGGGCAATGAGCAGTTCTTC CAISVLWGVGNEQFF TRBJ2-1 . TRBV10-3 .
TGTGCCTGGACCCCTGGAGATCTCCATGAAAAACTGTTTTTT CAWTPGDLHEKLFF TRBJ1-4 . TRBV30 .
TGTGCCAGCAGCTTGGCTAGCGGGGGTGAGACCCAGTACTTC CASSLASGGETQYF TRBJ2-5 once TRBV5-4 TRBD2
TGCGCCAGCAATTTACAGGGGTTGGAGGGAGAGACCCAGTACTTC CASNLQGLEGETQYF TRBJ2-5 . TRBV5-1 .
TGTGCCAGCACCGGGGGGGCGACAGACTTTTACGAGCAGTACTTC CASTGGATDFYEQYF TRBJ2-7 . TRBV7-9 TRBD2
TGCAGCGTTCGGGGGCAGGGGGTCGGGGAGCTGTTTTTT CSVRGQGVGELFF TRBJ2-2 . TRBV29-1 .
TGTGCCAGCCAAAGACAGGGGGCGCGATACGAGCAGTACTTC CASQRQGARYEQYF TRBJ2-7 . TRBV6-5 TRBD1
TGTGCCAGCAGCCTCGGACAGGGTAAGGCTTTCTTT CASSLGQGKAFF TRBJ1-1 . TRBV7-2 TRBD1
TGTGCCAGCAGCAGGACTACCAACACCGGGGAGCTGTTTTTT CASSRTTNTGELFF TRBJ2-2 . TRBV7-3 .
TGTGCCAGCCGGAGGGGTACAGGGGTCGCTCAGCCCCAGCATTTT CASRRGTGVAQPQHF TRBJ1-5 . TRBV6-5 TRBD1
TGTGCCAGCAGCTTAAATAGCGGGGGCCATATTTCCTACAATGAGCAGTTCTTC CASSLNSGGHISYNEQFF TRBJ2-1 . TRBV7-3 TRBD2
TGCGCCAGCAGCCGAAGGGTAGGGGGAACTAATGAAAAACTGTTTTTT CASSRRVGGTNEKLFF TRBJ1-4 . TRBV4-1 .
TGCGCCAGCAGCCAAATAACAGGATGGGGCGCGGAAGCTTTCTTT CASSQITGWGAEAFF TRBJ1-1 . TRBV5-1 .
TGTGCCAGCAGCCCTGGACTAGCGGGGGGCCGTTTCTACGAGCAGTACTTC CASSPGLAGGRFYEQYF TRBJ2-7 . TRBV13 TRBD2
TGTGCCAGCAGCATCGACGGGAACAATGAGCAGTTCTTC CASSIDGNNEQFF TRBJ2-1 . TRBV7-2 .
TGTGCCAGCAGTGAATCCCGGAGCAATCAGCCCCAGCATTTT CASSESRSNQPQHF TRBJ1-5 . TRBV2 .
TGTGCCAGCACCGGGACACCCTACAATGAGCAGTTCTTC CASTGTPYNEQFF TRBJ2-1 . TRBV25-1 .
TGTGCCAGCAGCTTAGGAGGCGGAGGAGGGGAAAAACTGTTTTTT CASSLGGGGGEKLFF TRBJ1-4 once TRBV7-2 .
TGTGCCAGCAGCTTAAACACGGGGGGGCAAGAGACCCAGTACTTC CASSLNTGGQETQYF TRBJ2-5 . TRBV5-6 TRBD2
TGTGCCAGCAGTTACTGGGGAGGGAGAGAGGGGTACAATGAGCAGTTCTTC CASSYWGGREGYNEQFF TRBJ2-1 . TRBV6-2/TRBV6-3 TRBD2
TGTGCCAGCAGCACTGAGGGCCTAAACACAGATACGCAGTATTTT CASSTEGLNTDTQYF TRBJ2-3 . TRBV7-9 .
TGTGCCAGCAGCTTTTTCGGGGGGCAGGACACTGAAGCTTTCTTT CASSFFGGQDTEAFF TRBJ1-1 . TRBV7-2 .